Below, 23 T cell receptor beta chains from the same sample are listed, as sequenced in a study of memory CD4+ T cells and cytomegalovirus serostatus. Single viable CD3+CD4+CD8-CD45RO+ cells were sorted as the memory CD4+ T cells. Using immunoSEQ multiplex PCR, the repertoire was profiled, and TCRdb retains in-frame clones only, with some absent. Among approximately 40,000 clones listed, over 70% were seen once. The sequenced sample consisted of memory CD4+ T cells from blood. The receptors originated from an adult in good health and CMV-seronegative.

V is TRBV19 and J is TRBJ1-5; D is perhaps TRBD1 (6 bases). The germline V and J ends were trimmed by 9 bases and 5 bases, with 14 bases remaining between them. The CDR3 contains 13 residues. Germline V CDR1 and CDR2: LNHDA, SQIVND (reference sequence). In DNA, the CDR3 is TGTGCCAGCCAGGACAGAAAAGATCAGCCCCAGCATTTT. The encoded protein is CASQDRKDQPQHF.

This chain connects TRBV7-9 to TRBJ1-6, with D tentatively TRBD1 (5 bases). This CDR3 spans 14 amino acids. V lost 3 bases and J lost 7, with 10 bases in between. Germline-derived CDR1 and CDR2 are SEHNR and FQNEAQ (reference sequence). CDR3 in amino acids: CASSFWGKNSPLHF. Written as DNA, the CDR3 is TGTGCCAGCAGCTTTTGGGGGAAGAATTCACCCCTCCACTTT.

As for this clone: Distinct nucleotide sequences in the sample also encode this CDR3. The chain links TRBV5-4 to TRBJ1-2; perhaps TRBD1 as D (5 bases). CDR1 SGHNT and CDR2 YYREEE come from the germline V gene (reference sequence). Trimming pared 1 base from V and 8 bases from J, leaving 12 bases between. This CDR3 spans 13 amino acids. Here the CDR3 DNA reads TGTGCCAGCAGCTTGACTGGGCAGGGAGGCTACACCTTC. Translated, it gives CASSLTGQGGYTF.

The rearrangement uses TRBV6-5 and TRBJ2-1, with 11 positions matching TRBD2. This CDR3 comprises 15 residues. V was pared by 5 bases and J by 7 bases, with 7 bases of the junction left unmatched. CDR1 and CDR2 from the germline V gene are MNHEY and SVGAGI. CDR3 protein: CASSTRLAGWNEQFF. CDR3 coding DNA: TGTGCCAGCAGTACTAGACTAGCGGGGTGGAATGAGCAGTTCTTC.

The rearrangement links TRBV11-2 to TRBJ1-2; D is unresolved. The CDR3 length is 14 residues. CDR1 and CDR2 from the germline V gene are SGHAT and FQNNGV. The germline V and J ends were trimmed by 5 bases and 8 bases, with 18 bases remaining between them. CDR3 protein: CASSPADLVRGYTF. The CDR3 DNA reads as TGTGCCAGCAGCCCCGCGGACCTAGTTCGGGGCTACACCTTC.

The genes are TRBV10-3 and TRBJ1-2, with TRBD1 matching 7 bases. Trimming at V came to 6 bases and at J to 10 bases, leaving 11 bases not matched to a gene. This CDR3 has 13 residues. Germline lookup yields CDR1 ENHRY and CDR2 SYGVKD. CDR3 coding DNA: TGTGCCATCAGCACCGGGACAGAGGGTCCCTACACCTTC. Amino acids: CAISTGTEGPYTF.

V usage is TRBV28 and J usage is TRBJ2-7; D is unresolved. V shed 5 bases and J shed 2 bases, with 7 bases lying between them. The CDR3 covers 12 residues. The germline V gene encodes CDR1 MDHEN and CDR2 SYDVKM. CDR3 in amino acids: CASSIGTYEQYF. In DNA form, the CDR3 reads TGTGCCAGCAGTATAGGGACCTACGAGCAGTACTTC.

V is TRBV6-1 and J is TRBJ1-2; unclear D gene. The CDR3 contains 14 residues. V was pared by 3 bases and J by 7 bases, with 15 bases between. The germline V gene has CDR1 MNHNS and CDR2 SASEGT. The CDR3 region has the DNA TGTGCCAGCAGTGAGGCCGTCGTCCTCGGTGGCTACACCTTC. Protein product: CASSEAVVLGGYTF.

The V call is TRBV15, the J call TRBJ2-5; no clear D gene. Trimming stripped 4 bases from V and 5 bases from J, with 11 bases between. Germline values: CDR1 LNHNV, CDR2 YYDKDF (reference sequence). The CDR3 totals 13 residues. Here the CDR3 reads CATSIQSGETQYF. The CDR3 DNA follows: TGTGCCACCAGCATCCAATCCGGGGAGACCCAGTACTTC.

In its sample, this clone was seen once. The rearrangement joins TRBV29-1 to TRBJ1-6; D possibly corresponds to TRBD1 (5 bases). From germline, CDR1 is SQVTM and CDR2 ANQGSEA. The CDR3 is 13 residues long. Trimming removed 3 bases at V and 7 bases at J, with 10 bases between. The CDR3 spells CSVDQGNNSPLHF. DNA for the CDR3: TGCAGCGTTGATCAGGGAAACAATTCACCCCTCCACTTT.

The chain recombines TRBV29-1 with TRBJ1-3; perhaps TRBD1 as D (6 bases). This CDR3 has 13 amino acids. V was cut by 1 base and J by 9 bases, with 13 bases left in between. Germline lookup yields CDR1 SQVTM and CDR2 ANQGSEA. The CDR3 DNA reads TGCAGCGTTGAAGGGACAGCCTCCGGCACCATATATTTT. It yields the protein CSVEGTASGTIYF.

The genes are TRBV6-6 and TRBJ1-5; possible D gene TRBD1, 5 bases. V was cut by 6 bases and J by 2 bases, with 11 bases left in between. The germline V gene encodes CDR1 MNHNY and CDR2 SVGAGI (reference sequence). The CDR3 contains 14 residues. The CDR3 protein is CASSPGGGNQPQHF. As DNA, the CDR3 is TGTGCCAGCAGCCCGGGAGGGGGCAATCAGCCCCAGCATTTT.

The chain has TRBV7-9 and TRBJ2-1; D assignment may be TRBD1 or TRBD2 (5 bases each). The V end was cut by 4 bases, the J end by 9 bases, with 25 bases between. The CDR3 is 17 residues long. CDR1 and CDR2 from the germline V gene are SEHNR and FQNEAQ (reference sequence). The CDR3 reads CASSSTVTAPYGGEQFF. The CDR3 bases are TGTGCCAGCAGCTCCACCGTGACAGCGCCTTACGGAGGTGAGCAGTTCTTC.

The CDR3 nucleotides are TGTGCCAGCACTCTAGTTGCCTCTAACTATGGCTACACCTTC. This translates into CASTLVASNYGYTF. V and J are TRBV28 and TRBJ1-2; no firm D call. The CDR3 covers 14 residues. Germline V CDR1 and CDR2: MDHEN, SYDVKM. Between the trimmed V and J ends, which lost 7 bases and 0 bases, there was a span of 12 bases.

This clone was detected once. This chain uses TRBV2 with TRBJ1-2, with D possibly matching TRBD1 (6 bases). The V end was cut by 3 bases, the J end by 4 bases, with 12 bases between. The germline V gene encodes CDR1 SNHLY and CDR2 FYNNEI. CDR3 length equals 14 residues. The CDR3 loop reads CASSEARTAYGYTF. In nucleotides, the CDR3 is TGTGCCAGCAGTGAGGCTCGGACAGCCTATGGCTACACCTTC.

The chain has TRBV7-3 and TRBJ2-3, with D perhaps given as TRBD1 or TRBD2 (5 bases each). V gave up 3 bases and J gave up 2 bases, with 12 bases separating them. The CDR3 totals 15 residues. The V gene's germline CDR1 is SGHTA and CDR2 FQGTGA. This CDR3 is CASSLGRRSTDTQYF. CDR3 nucleotides: TGTGCCAGCAGCTTGGGACGCCGTTCCACAGATACGCAGTATTTT.

The chain recombines TRBV19 with TRBJ1-5; D is undetermined. CDR3 length equals 15 residues. The V gene's germline CDR1 is LNHDA and CDR2 SQIVND (reference sequence). Between the trimmed V and J ends, which lost 3 bases and 6 bases, there was a span of 15 bases. The CDR3, as DNA: TGTGCCAGTAGTATTTCTGGGCCACCCCTTCAGCCCCAGCATTTT. This translates into CASSISGPPLQPQHF.

V gene TRBV7-9 combines with J gene TRBJ2-1; weak D call: TRBD1 (6 bases). The CDR3 is 12 residues long. V was pared by 3 bases and J by 6 bases, with 6 bases between. Germline-derived CDR1 and CDR2 are SEHNR and FQNEAQ (reference sequence). CDR3 residues: CASSFRGNEQFF. As DNA, the CDR3 is TGTGCCAGCAGCTTCAGGGGCAATGAGCAGTTCTTC.

This rearrangement joins TRBV10-2 to TRBJ1-1; no definite D call. Between the trimmed V and J ends, which lost 6 bases and 0 bases, there was a span of 11 bases. Germline loops: CDR1 WSHSY, CDR2 SAAADI. The CDR3 is 14 residues long. CDR3 sequence (DNA): TGCGCCAGCAGCGCGGGTGGGGTGAACACTGAAGCTTTCTTT. It codes for CASSAGGVNTEAFF.

The chain has TRBV7-8 and TRBJ2-3; TRBD2 matches at 8 bases. V lost 4 bases and J lost 3; bases outside the gene matches: 6. This CDR3 spans 15 amino acids. Germline-derived CDR1 and CDR2 are SGHVS and FQNEAQ. CDR3 sequence: CASSSIAGSTDTQYF. The DNA of the CDR3 is TGTGCCAGCAGCTCGATAGCGGGGTCAACAGATACGCAGTATTTT.

This clone has just one count. The chain employs TRBV19 and TRBJ1-3, with D unclear. The CDR3 is made up of 14 amino acids. Trimming stripped 3 bases from V and 0 bases from J, with 6 bases between. Germline-derived CDR1 and CDR2 are LNHDA and SQIVND (reference sequence). In DNA form, the CDR3 reads TGTGCCAGTAGTATCAGGAGCTCTGGAAACACCATATATTTT. Its protein is CASSIRSSGNTIYF. Drawing the rest from reference TRBV19 and TRBJ1-3, the complete variable domain is DGGITQSPKYLFRKEGQNVTLSCEQNLNHDAMYWYRQDPGQGLRLIYYSQIVNDFQKGDIAEGYSVSREKKESFPLTVTSAQKNPTAFYLCASSIRSSGNTIYFGEGSWLTVV.

The CDR3 DNA follows: TGCGCCAGCAGCTTGGTGGAGACAGGACCTAATTCACCCCTCCACTTT. Protein product: CASSLVETGPNSPLHF. The gene calls are TRBV5-1 and TRBJ1-6; D may be TRBD1 (6 bases). The germline V gene encodes CDR1 SGHRS and CDR2 YFSETQ. This CDR3 region has 16 residues. The ends were cut back, 0 bases at V and 6 bases at J, with 13 bases in the middle.

CDR3 loop: CASSTATGSNEKLFF. The CDR3 DNA sequence: TGTGCCAGTAGTACCGCGACAGGTTCTAATGAAAAACTGTTTTTT. The chain is built from TRBV19 and TRBJ1-4; weak D call: TRBD1 (6 bases). V lost 4 bases and J lost 3, with 12 bases in between. The germline gives CDR1 LNHDA, CDR2 SQIVND (reference sequence). There are 15 residues in the CDR3.